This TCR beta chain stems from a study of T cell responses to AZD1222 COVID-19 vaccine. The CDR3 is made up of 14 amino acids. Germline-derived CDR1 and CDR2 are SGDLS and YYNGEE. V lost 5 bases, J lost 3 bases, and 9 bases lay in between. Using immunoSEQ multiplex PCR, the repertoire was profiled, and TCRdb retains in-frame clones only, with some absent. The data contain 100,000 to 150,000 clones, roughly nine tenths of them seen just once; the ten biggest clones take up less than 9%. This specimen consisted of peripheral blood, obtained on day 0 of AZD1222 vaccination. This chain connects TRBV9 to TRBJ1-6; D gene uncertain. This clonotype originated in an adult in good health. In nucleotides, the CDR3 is TGTGCCAGCAGTGGGGAGAACTATAATTCACCCCTCCACTTT. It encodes CASSGENYNSPLHF.